The 10 T cell receptor beta chains below come from one sample, sequenced in a study of post-analysis software for immune sequencing data. Each TCR beta cDNA library carried unique molecular identifiers. One entry per CDR3 protein results from TCRdb running MiXCR on the PCR reads. The sample includes about 540,000 distinct CDR3 sequences, approximately 31% of them seen just once. Study observations and caveats: Controls showed lower frequencies than patients for 4 or 5 TRBV segments, and TRBV5-6, TRBV5-1 and TRBV20-1 were among these.

These TCRs' antigens remain unknown. The sequencing input was blood. The receptors shown here come from a girl aged 2 to 17 with multiple sclerosis.

The rearrangement joins TRBV6-5 to TRBJ2-4, with TRBD1 matching over 10 bases. The J call could be wrong; TRBJ2-7 is a better fit for the DNA end. Germline-derived CDR1 and CDR2 are MNHEY and SVGAGI. This CDR3 comprises 14 residues. CDR3: CASSRTGGFYEQYF. CDR3 in DNA: TGTGCCAGCAGTCGGACAGGGGGTTTCTACGAGCAGTACTTC.

The CDR3 loop is CASRASGGGMDTQYF. The CDR3 DNA is TGCGCCAGCAGAGCTAGCGGGGGAGGCATGGATACGCAGTATTTT. The rearrangement joins TRBV10-2 to TRBJ2-3; TRBD2 matches 10 bases. In germline, CDR1 is WSHSY, CDR2 SAAADI. This CDR3 is built from 15 residues. Trimming cost V 6 bases and J 6 bases; bases outside gene matches: 9.

This clonotype was counted a few times. V usage is TRBV20-1 and J usage is TRBJ2-7, with 7 bases lining up with TRBD1. Unmatched junction bases numbered 7, after V lost 5 bases and J lost 3 bases. The CDR3 consists of 13 residues. Germline CDR1 is DFQATT and CDR2 is SNEGSKA (reference sequence). CDR3 sequence: CSARDSLSYEQYF. The CDR3 DNA follows: TGCAGTGCTCGGGACAGCCTCAGCTACGAGCAGTACTTC.

The CDR3 DNA follows: TGCGCCAGCAGCCTCACAGGGCTTGGGGGTGGCTACACCTTC. Its translation: CASSLTGLGGGYTF. The V and J genes are TRBV4-1 and TRBJ1-2; a possible D gene is TRBD1 (6 bases). Looked up from germline, CDR1 is MGHRA and CDR2 is YSYEKL. V gave up 4 bases and J gave up 7 bases, with 16 bases separating them. The CDR3 consists of 14 residues.

The J gene is TRBJ1-1, the V gene TRBV29-1; perhaps TRBD1 as D (6 bases). Trimming cost V 7 bases and J 1 base, with 13 bases left between them. In germline, CDR1 is SQVTM, CDR2 ANQGSEA. This CDR3 comprises 13 residues. For the CDR3, the DNA is TGCAGCGGGGCGGGACAACAGAACACTGAAGCTTTCTTT. This codes for CSGAGQQNTEAFF.

This clonotype has just a few counts. The V call is TRBV9, the J call TRBJ2-3, with 10 bases that match TRBD2. Germline loops: CDR1 SGDLS, CDR2 YYNGEE. V dropped 2 bases and J dropped 6; count of bases not matched to a gene: 18. This CDR3 has 19 residues. The CDR3 loop reads CASSVLSGTSATPFDTQYF. The CDR3 nucleotides are TGTGCCAGCAGCGTGCTCTCCGGGACTAGCGCAACCCCATTCGATACGCAGTATTTT.

This chain links TRBV6-5 with TRBJ2-4; no definite D call. The CDR3 has 15 residues. Germline values: CDR1 MNHEY, CDR2 SVGAGI. V gave up 2 bases and J gave up 3 bases, with 11 bases separating them. CDR3 nucleotides: TGTGCCAGCAGTTACGCGCGGACCTACAAAAACATTCAGTACTTC. Its translation: CASSYARTYKNIQYF.

The chain couples TRBV5-4 to TRBJ2-3; the match to TRBD2 covers 8 bases. CDR3 length: 15 amino acids. V trimming: 4 bases; J trimming: 2 bases; junction bases outside the gene matches: 6. Germline CDR1 SGHNT, CDR2 YYREEE (reference sequence). The CDR3 DNA reads TGTGCCAGCAGCCATAGCGGGGCAGACACAGATACGCAGTATTTT. It translates to CASSHSGADTDTQYF. The complete variable domain, with remaining parts taken from reference TRBV5-4 and TRBJ2-3, reads ETGVTQSPTHLIKTRGQQVTLRCSSQSGHNTVSWYQQALGQGPQFIFQYYREEENGRGNFPPRFSGLQFPNYSSELNVNALELDDSALYLCASSHSGADTDTQYFGPGTRLTVL.

This clonotype came up a few times. The CDR3 protein is CASSLPRTGGTYNEQFF. CDR3 in DNA: TGTGCCAGCAGCTTACCCCGGACAGGGGGGACCTACAATGAGCAGTTCTTC. This chain joins TRBV7-9 and TRBJ2-1; 10 positions match TRBD1. Germline trimming cut 2 bases from V and 2 bases from J; bases unmatched to any gene: 6. The CDR3 spans 17 residues. The germline V gene encodes CDR1 SEHNR and CDR2 FQNEAQ (reference sequence).

In this sample, this clonotype turned up a few times. The chain recombines TRBV7-9 with TRBJ2-1; perhaps TRBD1 as D (6 bases). CDR1 is SEHNR and CDR2 is FQNEAQ in the germline V gene (reference sequence). The CDR3 runs 17 residues. V was trimmed by 1 base and J by 1 base, leaving 14 bases between them. CDR3 sequence (DNA): TGTGCCAGCAGCTTAGGTCCGCAGGGGCGATCCTACAATGAGCAGTTCTTC. Amino acid sequence: CASSLGPQGRSYNEQFF.